This is a list of T cell receptor beta chains from one sample in a study of OX40 agonist ivuxolimab in advanced cancers. Here immunoSEQ multiplex PCR was the method, and the copy in TCRdb shows in-frame clones only, minus some. The repertoire consists of some 150,000 clones, with approximately 90% occurring once and the leading ten covering approximately 1%. The specimen was CD4+ or CD8+ T cells sorted from blood, collected in a trial of the OX40 agonist ivuxolimab. The receptors come from an adult with an advanced solid tumor such as melanoma, head and neck, liver or kidney cancer. Each CDR3 is given with its conserved first and last residue. A D gene is named only where the DNA matches it firmly. Clone size is not always given. Where it is, it says once, few, many or a class for expanded clones.

once TRBJ2-5 - TRBV5-1 TGCGCCAGCAGCTTGGACGGAGCGGCAGGGGAGACCCAGTACTTC CASSLDGAAGETQYF
- TRBJ1-1 - TRBV21-1 TGTGCCAGCAGTCGAAGTTTAGCAATTCGCACTGAAGCTTTCTTT CASSRSLAIRTEAFF
- TRBJ1-3 - TRBV5-4 TGTGCCAGCAGGGACAGAGACCATCCACGCTCTGGAAACACCATATATTTT CASRDRDHPRSGNTIYF
- TRBJ2-5 - TRBV28 TGTGCCAGCAGTTTAGTCCTCCCCAGGGGGGAGCAGTACTTC CASSLVLPRGEQYF
- TRBJ1-1 TRBD1 TRBV6-6 TGTGCCAGCAGCAGGGGGTGGGACACTGAAGCTTTCTTT CASSRGWDTEAFF
- TRBJ2-1 - TRBV30 TGTGCCTTGGGCCGGGAGACCTACAATGAGCAGTTCTTC CALGRETYNEQFF
few TRBJ2-1 - TRBV5-1 TGCGCCAGCAGCTTGGTTGCGGGGCCCTACAATGAGCAGTTCTTC CASSLVAGPYNEQFF
- TRBJ2-2 TRBD2 TRBV27 TGTGCCAGCAGTTCGAATAGCGGGCCCGGGGAGCTGTTTTTT CASSSNSGPGELFF
- TRBJ1-2 TRBD1 TRBV6-5 TGTGCCAGCAGTTCGTTACAGGGGAGCGACTATGGCTACACCTTC CASSSLQGSDYGYTF
- TRBJ2-3 TRBD2 TRBV28 TGTGCCAGCAGTCCCGAGACTAGCGGGAGCGTTCATTCCGATACGCAGTATTTT CASSPETSGSVHSDTQYF
- TRBJ2-1 - TRBV15 TGTGCCACCAGCAGAGATGACAGTTACAATGAGCAGTTCTTC CATSRDDSYNEQFF
- TRBJ1-3 TRBD1 TRBV6-6 TGTGCCAGCAGACCCCAGGGGGCCAGAAACACCATATATTTT CASRPQGARNTIYF
- TRBJ2-2 - TRBV5-1 TGCGCCAGCAGCACGAACACCGGGGAGCTGTTTTTT CASSTNTGELFF
once TRBJ2-7 TRBD2 TRBV7-9 TGTGCCAGCAGCCCGGGGGGTTCTGTACCCCTCGCGGGGTACTTC CASSPGGSVPLAGYF
- TRBJ1-5 - TRBV5-5 TGTGCCAGCAGCTTGGGGCCAGGAAGCAATCAGCCCCAGCATTTT CASSLGPGSNQPQHF
- TRBJ2-7 - TRBV19 TGTGCCAGTAGTATTCTCGGCACGGGAGTAGGAATGGAGCAGTACTTC CASSILGTGVGMEQYF
- TRBJ2-1 - TRBV6-1 TGTGCCAGCAGAAGAAACAATGAGCAGTTCTTC CASRRNNEQFF
- TRBJ2-2 TRBD2 TRBV11-3 TGTGCCAGCAGCTCTAGCGGGAGGGTAAACACCGGGGAGCTGTTTTTT CASSSSGRVNTGELFF
- TRBJ1-5 - TRBV7-9 TGTGCCAGCAGCTTCAGGGATCAGCCCCAGCATTTT CASSFRDQPQHF
- TRBJ2-1 TRBD2 TRBV6-4 TGTGCCAGCAGCCGGACTAGCGGGAGGACCAACAATGAGCAGTTCTTC CASSRTSGRTNNEQFF
- TRBJ2-7 TRBD2 TRBV13 TGTGCCAGCAGCTTTACTAGCGGGAGAGCAGTACCCCGATCCTACGAGCAGTACTTC CASSFTSGRAVPRSYEQYF
- TRBJ2-5 - TRBV7-9 TGTGCCAGCATCCTCCCCGGGGGAGAGACCCAGTACTTC CASILPGGETQYF
- TRBJ2-5 TRBD2 TRBV19 TGTGCCAGTGCGGGGCGGGAGATGGGTCGAGAGACCCAGTACTTC CASAGREMGRETQYF
few TRBJ1-3 - TRBV4-1 TGCGCCAGCAGCCAAGCTGCGACAGCGGGTTACACCATATATTTT CASSQAATAGYTIYF
- TRBJ2-1 - TRBV6-6 TGTGCCAGCAGTTCCCCTCCTGGGAGCGATGAGCAGTTCTTC CASSSPPGSDEQFF
few TRBJ2-1 - TRBV18 TGTGCCAGCTCACCACCGGTCGGGAATGAGCAGTTCTTC CASSPPVGNEQFF
- TRBJ1-5 TRBD1 TRBV28 TGTGCCAGCAGTTCCCATGGACAGGGGATTCAGCCCCAGCATTTT CASSSHGQGIQPQHF
- TRBJ2-7 - TRBV28 TGTGCCAGCGGACTACTTGATAAGGCCGAGCAGTACTTC CASGLLDKAEQYF
- TRBJ1-1 - TRBV18 TGTGCCAGCTCACCACAGGGGCTTTACACTGAAGCTTTCTTT CASSPQGLYTEAFF
- TRBJ2-7 - TRBV7-9 TGTGCCAGCAGCTTAGCCGGAGGGGGAACCTACGAGCAGTACTTC CASSLAGGGTYEQYF
- TRBJ1-5 - TRBV7-6 TGTGCCAGCAGCGCGGACACAACGAATCAGCCCCAGCATTTT CASSADTTNQPQHF
once TRBJ1-2 - TRBV19 TGTGCCAGTAGTAGGGAGACCAGCAAAAGGAACTATGGCTACACCTTC CASSRETSKRNYGYTF
- TRBJ2-5 - TRBV14 TGTGCCAGCAGCCAAGTAAAGGGCTGGGAGACCCAGTACTTC CASSQVKGWETQYF
- TRBJ2-1 - TRBV6-1 TGTGCCAGCAGTGATTTTAGGGTTAGCTCCTACAATGAGCAGTTCTTC CASSDFRVSSYNEQFF
once TRBJ2-2 - TRBV2 TGTGCCAGCAGTGGTTTGACAGTTAACACCGGGGAGCTGTTTTTT CASSGLTVNTGELFF